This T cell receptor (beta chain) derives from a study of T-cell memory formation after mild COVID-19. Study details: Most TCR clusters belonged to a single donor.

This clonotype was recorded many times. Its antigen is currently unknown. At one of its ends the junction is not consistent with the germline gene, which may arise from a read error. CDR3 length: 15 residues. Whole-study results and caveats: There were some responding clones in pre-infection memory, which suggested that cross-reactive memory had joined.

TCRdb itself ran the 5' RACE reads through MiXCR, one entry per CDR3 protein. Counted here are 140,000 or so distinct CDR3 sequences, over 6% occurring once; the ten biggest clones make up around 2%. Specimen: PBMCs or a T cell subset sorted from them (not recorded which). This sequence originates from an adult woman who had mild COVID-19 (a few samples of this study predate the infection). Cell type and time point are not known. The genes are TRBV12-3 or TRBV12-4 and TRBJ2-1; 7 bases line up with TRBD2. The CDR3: CASSLGGGAYNEQFF. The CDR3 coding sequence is TGTGCCAGCAGCTTAGGTGGGGGGGCCTACAATGAGCAGTTCTTC.